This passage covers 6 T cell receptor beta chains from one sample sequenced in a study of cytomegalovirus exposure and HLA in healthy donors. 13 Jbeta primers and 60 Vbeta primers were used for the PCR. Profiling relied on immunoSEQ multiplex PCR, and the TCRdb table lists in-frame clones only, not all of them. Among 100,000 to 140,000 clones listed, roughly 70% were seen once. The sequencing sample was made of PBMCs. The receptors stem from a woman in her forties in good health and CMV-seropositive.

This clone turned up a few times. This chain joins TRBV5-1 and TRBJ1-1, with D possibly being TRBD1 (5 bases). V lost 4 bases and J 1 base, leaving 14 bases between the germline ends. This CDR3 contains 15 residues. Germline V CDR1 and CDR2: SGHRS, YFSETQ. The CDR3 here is CASSPGGTGNTEAFF. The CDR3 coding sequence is TGCGCCAGCAGCCCGGGGGGAACGGGGAACACTGAAGCTTTCTTT.

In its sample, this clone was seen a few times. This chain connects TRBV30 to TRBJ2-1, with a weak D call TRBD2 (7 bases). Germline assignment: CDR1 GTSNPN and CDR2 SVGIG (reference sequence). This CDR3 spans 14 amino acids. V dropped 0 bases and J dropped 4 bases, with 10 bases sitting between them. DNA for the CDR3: TGTGCCTGGAGTGTTCGGGGGGCGTACAATGAGCAGTTCTTC. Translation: CAWSVRGAYNEQFF.

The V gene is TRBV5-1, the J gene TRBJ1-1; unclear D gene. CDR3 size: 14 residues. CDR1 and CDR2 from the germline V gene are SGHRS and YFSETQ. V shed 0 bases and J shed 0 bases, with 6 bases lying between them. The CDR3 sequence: CASSLVRVNTEAFF. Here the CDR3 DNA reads TGCGCCAGCAGCTTGGTTCGGGTGAACACTGAAGCTTTCTTT.

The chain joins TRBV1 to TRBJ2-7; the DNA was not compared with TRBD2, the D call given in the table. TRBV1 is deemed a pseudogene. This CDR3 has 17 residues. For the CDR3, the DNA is TGCACCAGCAGCCAGAGACTAGCGGGGGGTCGCACCTACGAGCAGTACTTC. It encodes CTSSQRLAGGRTYEQYF.

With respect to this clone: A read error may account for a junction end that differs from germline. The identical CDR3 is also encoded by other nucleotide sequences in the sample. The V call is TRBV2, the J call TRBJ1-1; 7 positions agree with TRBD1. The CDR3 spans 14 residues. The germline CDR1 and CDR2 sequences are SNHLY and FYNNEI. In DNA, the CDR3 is TGTGCCAGCAGAGAGGGACAGAAGAACACCGAAGCTTTCTTT. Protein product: CASREGQKNTEAFF.

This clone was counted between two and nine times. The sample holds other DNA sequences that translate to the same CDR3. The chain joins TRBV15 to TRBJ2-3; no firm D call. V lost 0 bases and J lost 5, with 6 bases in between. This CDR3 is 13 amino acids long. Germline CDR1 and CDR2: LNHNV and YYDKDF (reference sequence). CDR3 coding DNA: TGTGCCACCAGCAGAGACCTCCGAGATACGCAGTATTTT. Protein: CATSRDLRDTQYF.